This T cell receptor (beta chain) stems from a study of blood T cell repertoires in COVID-19. About the research overall: Whether acute or convalescent, the COVID-19 samples came from the United States, Italy and Spain. The cDNA or gDNA used as material had been derived from T cells, B-cell-depleted T cells, or PBMCs.

Germline V gene lookup returns CDR1 KGHSH and CDR2 LQKENI. V was pared by 2 bases and J by 4 bases, with 9 bases between. CDR3 length: 14 residues. As handled by the study authors: Estimation of nucleated cell counts relied on the amplification of reference gene primers. Using immunoSEQ multiplex PCR, the repertoire was profiled, and TCRdb retains in-frame clones only, with some absent. The DNA was the basis for D and trimming; V, J and clone size are from that table. The data hold about 60,000 clones, with around 73% observed a single time. The chain links TRBV18 to TRBJ1-3; D is unclear. Specimen: peripheral blood. This TCR derives from a man older than 75 with acute or convalescent COVID-19. CDR3 in amino acids: CASSPAGIGNTIYF. CDR3 DNA: TGTGCCAGCTCACCAGCGGGTATAGGAAACACCATATATTTT.